Presented here are 14 T cell receptor beta chains from one specimen sequenced in a study of shared clonotypes between healthy human individuals. The table came from immunoSEQ multiplex PCR; TCRdb's copy has only in-frame clones and leaves some out. The sample gives over 950,000 clones, 77% of which show up once; over 0.8% is in the top ten. The source material was memory CD4+ T cells from PBMCs. Subset in this sample: CD45RA-negative fraction. These receptors came from a man in his late teens or twenties in good health. Some clones in this sample may be carry-over from other donors' samples.

The rearrangement uses TRBV2 and TRBJ1-2; weak D call: TRBD1 (6 bases). The CDR3 is 14 amino acids. Germline CDR1 SNHLY, CDR2 FYNNEI. V shed 6 bases and J shed 3 bases, with 14 bases lying between them. CDR3 loop: CASRILTGYYGYTF. The CDR3 nucleotides are TGTGCCAGCAGGATTCTCACAGGGTACTATGGCTACACCTTC.

The table lists this clone with many counts. This rearrangement joins TRBV6-1 to TRBJ1-2; D is undetermined. Germline CDR1 reads MNHNS; CDR2 reads SASEGT. V was pared by 7 bases and J by 6 bases, with 12 bases between. There are 12 residues in the CDR3. The CDR3 sequence: CASTLSSHGYTF. CDR3 nucleotides: TGTGCCAGCACTTTGAGCTCACATGGCTACACCTTC.

There are many counts of this clone. This specimen includes other DNA sequences encoding the same CDR3. Here the CDR3 reads CAWSRRGLAGNTIYF. CDR3 DNA sequence: TGTGCCTGGAGCCGAAGGGGGTTAGCTGGAAACACCATATATTTT. V is TRBV30 and J is TRBJ1-3; tentatively, D is TRBD1 (6 bases). Looked up from germline, CDR1 is GTSNPN and CDR2 is SVGIG (reference sequence). This CDR3 comprises 15 residues. With 3 bases removed from V and 2 bases from J, the gap between germline ends came to 14 bases.

This clone was recorded a few times. V and J are TRBV9 and TRBJ2-1; 14 bases align to TRBD2. The CDR3 is 15 amino acids. Germline V gives CDR1 SGDLS, CDR2 YYNGEE. Germline trimming cut 4 bases from V and 9 bases from J; bases unmatched to any gene: 6. The CDR3 DNA follows: TGTGCCAGCAGCATGGGACTAGCGGGAGTGTTTGAGCAGTTCTTC. Translating gives CASSMGLAGVFEQFF.

This rearrangement joins TRBV28 to TRBJ1-5; 8 nucleotides agree with TRBD1. Germline CDR1 MDHEN, CDR2 SYDVKM. The CDR3 is 15 residues long. V lost 4 bases, J lost 4 bases, and 6 bases stayed unmatched. The DNA for the CDR3 is TGTGCCAGCAGTTACCCGACAGGGGAAAATCAGCCCCAGCATTTT. This gives the protein CASSYPTGENQPQHF.

The CDR3 sequence is CSASESEAFF. DNA of the CDR3: TGCAGTGCTAGTGAAAGTGAAGCTTTCTTT. The rearrangement links TRBV20-1 to TRBJ1-1; D not resolved. CDR3 length equals 10 residues. V lost 3 bases to trimming and J lost 7 bases, with 6 bases between them. Germline loops: CDR1 DFQATT, CDR2 SNEGSKA (reference sequence).

V and J are TRBV28 and TRBJ2-7; D is possibly TRBD2 (5 bases). Trimming removed 5 bases at V and 4 bases at J, with 15 bases between. Germline-derived CDR1 and CDR2 are MDHEN and SYDVKM. This CDR3 is 14 amino acids long. CDR3: CASSTSRRLYEQYF. CDR3 coding DNA: TGTGCCAGCAGTACGAGCAGGAGGTTATACGAGCAGTACTTC.

V usage is TRBV6-1 and J usage is TRBJ1-5; D not resolved. The CDR3 loop spans 18 amino acids. Germline CDR1 MNHNS, CDR2 SASEGT. Deletions cut 1 base from V and 0 bases from J, with 16 bases between. The CDR3 protein is CASSEVSPGPNSNQPQHF. The DNA of the CDR3 is TGTGCCAGCAGTGAAGTTAGCCCAGGACCGAATAGCAATCAGCCCCAGCATTTT.

Points on this clone: It is likely a read error: a sequence one base away is far more abundant. Distinct nucleotide sequences in the sample also encode this CDR3. The chain couples TRBV30 to TRBJ2-7, with D possibly being TRBD1 or TRBD2 (5 bases each). This CDR3 contains 13 residues. Germline CDR1 reads GTSNPN; CDR2 reads SVGIG (reference sequence). Trimming took 7 bases from V and 3 from J, leaving 16 bases between them. The CDR3 DNA is TGTGCCTCGCCGGGGCCGTCCATCTACGAGCAGTACTTC. Translation: CASPGPSIYEQYF.

The J gene is TRBJ2-7, the V gene TRBV2; 13 positions agree with TRBD2. Germline loops: CDR1 SNHLY, CDR2 FYNNEI. Trimming at V came to 4 bases and at J to 2 bases, leaving 8 bases not matched to a gene. CDR3 length: 17 residues. The DNA of the CDR3 is TGTGCCAGCAGTGTGATGAAACTAGCGGGAGGGCCCTACGAGCAGTACTTC. Protein sequence: CASSVMKLAGGPYEQYF. The full variable domain, completed using reference TRBV2 and TRBJ2-7, is EPEVTQTPSHQVTQMGQEVILRCVPISNHLYFYWYRQILGQKVEFLVSFYNNEISEKSEIFDDQFSVERPDGSNFTLKIRSTKLEDSAMYFCASSVMKLAGGPYEQYFGPGTRLTVT.

This clone was observed a single time. The chain recombines TRBV28 with TRBJ2-1; D may correspond to TRBD1 or TRBD2 (6 bases each). The CDR3 has 15 residues. CDR1 MDHEN and CDR2 SYDVKM come from the germline V gene. The CDR3, as DNA: TGTGGCCTTTCGGGGGCGACAGACTCCTACAATGAGCAGTTCTTC. It translates to CGLSGATDSYNEQFF.

The chain employs TRBV5-1 and TRBJ2-2, with 9 bases that match TRBD1. Germline V gives CDR1 SGHRS, CDR2 YFSETQ. V trimming: 4 bases; J trimming: 4 bases; junction bases outside the gene matches: 8. The CDR3 consists of 16 residues. The CDR3 reads CASSAQGALGTGELFF. The DNA for the CDR3 is TGCGCCAGCAGCGCACAGGGGGCGCTTGGCACCGGGGAGCTGTTTTTT.

This clone was seen only a few times. In nucleotides, the CDR3 is TGCGCCAGCAGCATTAGACAGGGGTGGTACGAGCAGTACTTC. It is translated as CASSIRQGWYEQYF. The chain has TRBV5-1 and TRBJ2-7, with 8 bases identical to TRBD1. The V gene end was trimmed by 4 bases and the J gene end by 4 bases; junction bases not matched to a gene: 7. The CDR3 extends over 14 amino acids. Germline V gene lookup returns CDR1 SGHRS and CDR2 YFSETQ.

Here the CDR3 DNA reads TGTGCCAGCTCACTTACGCCGGGACAGGGGCACGAAAAACTGTTTTTT. This codes for CASSLTPGQGHEKLFF. The gene calls are TRBV18 and TRBJ1-4; the match to TRBD1 covers 10 bases. The CDR3 runs to 16 residues. After removal of 4 bases from V and 8 bases from J, the junction contained 10 bases not matched to a gene. Germline V CDR1 and CDR2: KGHSH, LQKENI.